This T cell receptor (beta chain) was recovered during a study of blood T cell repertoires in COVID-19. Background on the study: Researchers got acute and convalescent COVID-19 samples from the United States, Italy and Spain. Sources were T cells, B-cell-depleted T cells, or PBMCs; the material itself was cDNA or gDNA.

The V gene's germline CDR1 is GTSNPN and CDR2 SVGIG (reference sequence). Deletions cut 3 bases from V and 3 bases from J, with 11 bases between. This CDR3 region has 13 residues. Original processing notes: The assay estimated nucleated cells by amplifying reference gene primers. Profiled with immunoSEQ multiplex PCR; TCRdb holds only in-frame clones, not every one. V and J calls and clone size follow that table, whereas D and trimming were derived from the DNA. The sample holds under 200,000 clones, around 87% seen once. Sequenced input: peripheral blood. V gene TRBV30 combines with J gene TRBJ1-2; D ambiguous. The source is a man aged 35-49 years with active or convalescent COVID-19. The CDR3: CAWRRGPHYGYTF. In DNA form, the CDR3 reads TGTGCCTGGAGACGAGGGCCACACTATGGCTACACCTTC. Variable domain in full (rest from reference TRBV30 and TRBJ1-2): SQTIHQWPATLVQPVGSPLSLECTVEGTSNPNLYWYRQAAGRGLQLLFYSVGIGQISSEVPQNLSASRPQDRQFILSSKKLLLSDSGFYLCAWRRGPHYGYTFGSGTRLTVV.